The sequence of this T cell receptor beta chain was determined in a study of T cells in Graves' hyperthyroidism and ophthalmopathy. Overall study results and limits: A model of 13 V-J pairs discriminated ophthalmopathy from stable hyperthyroidism. The model identified upcoming ophthalmopathy a median about six months ahead of onset. Most expanded thyroid clonotypes above 0.001 also appeared in blood.

The table lists this clonotype with many counts. Its antigen remains unidentified. Germline V gene sequence: CDR1 SGHTA, CDR2 FQGNSA. V shed 1 base and J shed 6 bases, with 7 bases lying between them. This CDR3 contains 14 residues. TCR beta CDR3 regions were amplified from RNA transcripts. During a first-round RT-PCR of the TCR CDR3, the HTBI primer set was used. One entry per CDR3 protein results from TCRdb running MiXCR on the multiplex PCR reads. The sample gives 480,000 or so distinct CDR3 sequences, about 46% of which show up once; 44% is in the top ten. The J gene is TRBJ1-6, the V gene TRBV7-2; no definite D call. This TCR was sampled from an adult woman with Graves' disease, either hyperthyroidism or ophthalmopathy (not recorded which). The sequenced sample was peripheral blood or thyroid tissue (not recorded which). The CDR3 sequence is CASSLVVSNSPLHF. CDR3 sequence (DNA): TGTGCCAGCAGCTTAGTTGTCAGTAATTCACCCCTCCACTTT.